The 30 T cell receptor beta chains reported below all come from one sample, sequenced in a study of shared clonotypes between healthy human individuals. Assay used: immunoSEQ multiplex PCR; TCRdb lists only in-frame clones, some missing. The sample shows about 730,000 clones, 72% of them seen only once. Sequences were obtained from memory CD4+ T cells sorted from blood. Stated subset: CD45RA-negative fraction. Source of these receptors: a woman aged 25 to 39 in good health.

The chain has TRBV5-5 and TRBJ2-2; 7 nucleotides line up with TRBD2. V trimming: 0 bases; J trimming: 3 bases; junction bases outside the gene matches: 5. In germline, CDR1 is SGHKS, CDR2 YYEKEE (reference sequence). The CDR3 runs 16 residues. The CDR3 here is CASSLAAGEYTGELFF. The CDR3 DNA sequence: TGTGCCAGCAGCTTGGCGGCGGGAGAGTACACCGGGGAGCTGTTTTTT.

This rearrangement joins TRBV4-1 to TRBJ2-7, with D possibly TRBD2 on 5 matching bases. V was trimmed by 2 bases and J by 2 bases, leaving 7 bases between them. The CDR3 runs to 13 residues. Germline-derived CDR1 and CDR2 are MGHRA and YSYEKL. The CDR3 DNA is TGCGCCAGCAGCCAAATCGGGGCCTACGAGCAGTACTTC. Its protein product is CASSQIGAYEQYF.

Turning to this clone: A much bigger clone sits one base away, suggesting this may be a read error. The CDR3: CASSPGTSSNEQFF. In DNA form, the CDR3 reads TGCGCCAGCAGCCCCGGGACTAGCAGCAATGAGCAGTTCTTC. The chain couples TRBV5-1 to TRBJ2-1, with 9 nucleotides matching TRBD2. V shed 4 bases and J 6 bases; nucleotides not matched to a gene: 5. Germline CDR1 and CDR2: SGHRS and YFSETQ. The CDR3 covers 14 residues.

DNA for the CDR3: TGTGCCAGCAGCTTGGTTGGGGCGGAGTTCTTC. Protein sequence: CASSLVGAEFF. This chain joins TRBV5-6 and TRBJ2-1, with D possibly TRBD1 on 5 matching bases. CDR3 length equals 11 residues. Germline-derived CDR1 and CDR2 are SGHDT and YYEEEE. V lost 0 bases to trimming and J lost 14 bases, with 9 bases between them. Variable domain in full (rest from reference TRBV5-6 and TRBJ2-1): DAGVTQSPTHLIKTRGQQVTLRCSPKSGHDTVSWYQQALGQGPQFIFQYYEEEERQRGNFPDRFSGHQFPNYSSELNVNALLLGDSALYLCASSLVGAEFFGPGTRLTVL.

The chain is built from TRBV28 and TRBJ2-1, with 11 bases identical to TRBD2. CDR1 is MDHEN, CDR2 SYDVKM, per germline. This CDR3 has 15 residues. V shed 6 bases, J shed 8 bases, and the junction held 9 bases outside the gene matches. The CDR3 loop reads CASSLAGTSGDEQFF. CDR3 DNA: TGTGCCAGCAGCCTGGCCGGGACTAGCGGTGATGAGCAGTTCTTC.

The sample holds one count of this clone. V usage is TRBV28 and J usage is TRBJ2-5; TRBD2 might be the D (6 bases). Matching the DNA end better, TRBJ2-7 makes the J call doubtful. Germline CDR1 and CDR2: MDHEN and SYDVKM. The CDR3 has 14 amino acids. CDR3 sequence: CASSPHGGNYEQYF. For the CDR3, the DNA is TGTGCCAGCAGCCCCCATGGAGGGAACTACGAGCAGTACTTC.

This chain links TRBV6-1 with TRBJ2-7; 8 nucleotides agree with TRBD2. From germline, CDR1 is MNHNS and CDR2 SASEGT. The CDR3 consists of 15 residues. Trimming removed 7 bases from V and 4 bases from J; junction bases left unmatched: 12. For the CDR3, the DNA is TGTGCCAGCAAAATCCACCAGAGCGGGAGTTACGAGCAGTACTTC. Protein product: CASKIHQSGSYEQYF.

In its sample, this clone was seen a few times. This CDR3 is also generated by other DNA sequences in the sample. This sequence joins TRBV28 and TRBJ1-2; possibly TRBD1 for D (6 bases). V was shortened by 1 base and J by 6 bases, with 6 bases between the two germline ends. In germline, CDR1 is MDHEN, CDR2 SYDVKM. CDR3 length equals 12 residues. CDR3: CASSLSGDGYTF. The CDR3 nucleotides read TGTGCCAGCAGTTTATCAGGGGATGGCTACACCTTC.

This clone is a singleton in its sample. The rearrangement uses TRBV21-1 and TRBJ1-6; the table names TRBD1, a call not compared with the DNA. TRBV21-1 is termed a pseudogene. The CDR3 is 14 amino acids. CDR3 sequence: CASSSITGGGVLHF. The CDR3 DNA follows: TGTGCCAGCAGCAGCATTACAGGGGGCGGGGTCCTCCACTTT.

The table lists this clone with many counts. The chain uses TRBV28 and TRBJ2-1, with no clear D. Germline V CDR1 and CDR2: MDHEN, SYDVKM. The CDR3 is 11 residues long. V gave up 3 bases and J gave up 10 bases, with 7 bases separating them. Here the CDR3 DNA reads TGTGCCAGCAGTTTCCCCAAAGAGCAGTTCTTC. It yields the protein CASSFPKEQFF.

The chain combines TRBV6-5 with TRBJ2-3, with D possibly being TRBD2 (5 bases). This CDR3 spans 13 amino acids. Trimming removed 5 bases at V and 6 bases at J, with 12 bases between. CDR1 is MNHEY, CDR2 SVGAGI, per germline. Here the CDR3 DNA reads TGTGCCAGCAGTAAGGACCGCGGGGATACGCAGTATTTT. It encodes CASSKDRGDTQYF.

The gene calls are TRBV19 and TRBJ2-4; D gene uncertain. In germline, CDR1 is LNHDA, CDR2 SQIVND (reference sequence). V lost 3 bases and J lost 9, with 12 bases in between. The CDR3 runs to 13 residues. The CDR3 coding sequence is TGTGCCAGTAGTATGACGGAAGACGGCATTCAGTACTTC. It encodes CASSMTEDGIQYF.

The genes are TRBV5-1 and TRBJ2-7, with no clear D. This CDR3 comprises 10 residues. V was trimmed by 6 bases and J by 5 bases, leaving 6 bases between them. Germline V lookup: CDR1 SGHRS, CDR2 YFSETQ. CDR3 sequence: CASKRHEQYF. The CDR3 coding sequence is TGCGCCAGCAAGAGGCACGAGCAGTACTTC. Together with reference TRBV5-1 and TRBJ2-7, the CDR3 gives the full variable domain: KAGVTQTPRYLIKTRGQQVTLSCSPISGHRSVSWYQQTPGQGLQFLFEYFSETQRNKGNFPGRFSGRQFSNSRSEMNVSTLELGDSALYLCASKRHEQYFGPGTRLTVT.

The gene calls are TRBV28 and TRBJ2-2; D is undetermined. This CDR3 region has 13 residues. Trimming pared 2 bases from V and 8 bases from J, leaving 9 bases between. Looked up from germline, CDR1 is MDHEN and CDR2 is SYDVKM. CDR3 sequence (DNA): TGTGCCAGCAGTTTAACCTCACGAGGGGAGCTGTTTTTT. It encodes CASSLTSRGELFF.

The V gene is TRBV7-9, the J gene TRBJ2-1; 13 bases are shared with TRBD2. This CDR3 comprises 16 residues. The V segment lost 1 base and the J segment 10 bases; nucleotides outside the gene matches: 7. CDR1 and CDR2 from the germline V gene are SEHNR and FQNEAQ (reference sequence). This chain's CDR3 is CASSLEVGLAGAEQFF. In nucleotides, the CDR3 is TGTGCCAGCAGCTTAGAAGTCGGACTAGCGGGAGCCGAGCAGTTCTTC.

The CDR3 spells CASSGLPSEQFF. DNA for the CDR3: TGTGCCAGCAGTGGTCTACCCTCTGAGCAGTTCTTC. The chain joins TRBV2 to TRBJ2-1; D unresolved. The CDR3 loop spans 12 amino acids. Germline CDR1 and CDR2: SNHLY and FYNNEI. Trimming shortened V by 4 bases and J by 9 bases, and 10 bases separated the two germline ends.

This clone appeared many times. DNA for the CDR3: TGTGCCAGTAGTATAGGCGGCGGGAGAGGCCCCTACGAGCAGTACTTC. As protein: CASSIGGGRGPYEQYF. V usage is TRBV19 and J usage is TRBJ2-7; 7 nucleotides line up with TRBD2. The germline CDR1 and CDR2 sequences are LNHDA and SQIVND (reference sequence). With V trimmed by 1 base and J by 2 bases, 8 bases remained unmatched. CDR3 length: 16 residues.

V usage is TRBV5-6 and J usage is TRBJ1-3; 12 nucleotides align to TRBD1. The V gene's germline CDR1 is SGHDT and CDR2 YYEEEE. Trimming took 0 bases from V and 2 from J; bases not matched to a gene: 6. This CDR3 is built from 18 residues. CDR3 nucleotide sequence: TGTGCCAGCAGCTTGGGACCGGGACAGGGGGCTGCTGGAAACACCATATATTTT. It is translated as CASSLGPGQGAAGNTIYF.

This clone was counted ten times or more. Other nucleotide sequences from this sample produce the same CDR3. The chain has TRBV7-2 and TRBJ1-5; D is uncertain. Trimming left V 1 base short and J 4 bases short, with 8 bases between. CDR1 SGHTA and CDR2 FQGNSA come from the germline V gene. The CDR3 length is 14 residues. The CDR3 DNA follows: TGTGCCAGCAGCTTAGAGGGTGGGAATCAGCCCCAGCATTTT. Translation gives CASSLEGGNQPQHF.

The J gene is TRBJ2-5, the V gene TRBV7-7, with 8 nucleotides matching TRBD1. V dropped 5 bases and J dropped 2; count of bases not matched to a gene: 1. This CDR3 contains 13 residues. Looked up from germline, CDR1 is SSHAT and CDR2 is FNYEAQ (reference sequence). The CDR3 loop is CASSRDRQETQYF. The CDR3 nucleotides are TGTGCCAGCAGCCGGGACAGGCAAGAGACCCAGTACTTC.

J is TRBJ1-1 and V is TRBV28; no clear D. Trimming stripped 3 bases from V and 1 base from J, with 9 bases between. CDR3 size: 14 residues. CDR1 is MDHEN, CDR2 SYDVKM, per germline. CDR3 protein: CASSFRRANTEAFF. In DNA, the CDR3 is TGTGCCAGCAGTTTCCGACGGGCGAACACTGAAGCTTTCTTT. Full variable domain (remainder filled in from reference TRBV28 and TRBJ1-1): DVKVTQSSRYLVKRTGEKVFLECVQDMDHENMFWYRQDPGLGLRLIYFSYDVKMKEKGDIPEGYSVSREKKERFSLILESASTNQTSMYLCASSFRRANTEAFFGQGTRLTVV.

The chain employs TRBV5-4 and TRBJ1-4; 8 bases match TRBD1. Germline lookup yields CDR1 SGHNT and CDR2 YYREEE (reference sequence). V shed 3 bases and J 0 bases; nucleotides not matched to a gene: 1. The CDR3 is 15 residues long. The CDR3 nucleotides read TGTGCCAGCAGCTCGGACAGGGCAACTAATGAAAAACTGTTTTTT. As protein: CASSSDRATNEKLFF. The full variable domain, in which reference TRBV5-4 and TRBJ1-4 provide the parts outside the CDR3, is ETGVTQSPTHLIKTRGQQVTLRCSSQSGHNTVSWYQQALGQGPQFIFQYYREEENGRGNFPPRFSGLQFPNYSSELNVNALELDDSALYLCASSSDRATNEKLFFGSGTQLSVL.

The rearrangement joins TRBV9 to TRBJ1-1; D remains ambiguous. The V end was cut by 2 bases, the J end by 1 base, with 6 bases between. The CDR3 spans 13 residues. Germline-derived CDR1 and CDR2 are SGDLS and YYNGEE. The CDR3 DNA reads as TGTGCCAGCAGCGTGTTGGAGAACACTGAAGCTTTCTTT. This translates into CASSVLENTEAFF.

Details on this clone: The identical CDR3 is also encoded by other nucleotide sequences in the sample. The CDR3 DNA sequence: TGTGCCAGCAGCCTCGGGACCGCCGGGGGCCAAGAGACCCAGTACTTC. It codes for CASSLGTAGGQETQYF. The V gene is TRBV11-2, the J gene TRBJ2-5; a weak D match, TRBD2 (6 bases). The CDR3 covers 16 residues. The V and J ends lost 5 bases and 1 base respectively, with 17 bases between them. Germline V gene sequence: CDR1 SGHAT, CDR2 FQNNGV.

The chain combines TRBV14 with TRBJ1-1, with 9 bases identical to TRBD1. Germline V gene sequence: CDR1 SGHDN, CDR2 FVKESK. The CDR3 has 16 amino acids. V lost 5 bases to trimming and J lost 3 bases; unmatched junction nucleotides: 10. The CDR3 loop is CASSLRLGQGDTEAFF. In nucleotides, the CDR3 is TGTGCCAGCAGCTTACGCCTGGGACAGGGTGACACTGAAGCTTTCTTT.

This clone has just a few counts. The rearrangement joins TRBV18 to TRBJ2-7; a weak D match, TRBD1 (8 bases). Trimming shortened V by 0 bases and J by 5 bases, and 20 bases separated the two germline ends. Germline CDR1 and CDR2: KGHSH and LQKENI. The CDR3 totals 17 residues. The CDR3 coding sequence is TGTGCCAGCTCACCACCGCAGCGGGGCAGGGGGCTCGACGAGCAGTACTTC. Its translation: CASSPPQRGRGLDEQYF.

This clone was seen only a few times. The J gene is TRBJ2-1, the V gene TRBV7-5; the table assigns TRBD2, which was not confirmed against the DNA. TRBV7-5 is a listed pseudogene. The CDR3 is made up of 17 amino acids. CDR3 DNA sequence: TGTGTCAGAAGCCCTCCTATGGGAGCGGGCGGGTACAATGAGCAGTTCTTC. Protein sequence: CVRSPPMGAGGYNEQFF.

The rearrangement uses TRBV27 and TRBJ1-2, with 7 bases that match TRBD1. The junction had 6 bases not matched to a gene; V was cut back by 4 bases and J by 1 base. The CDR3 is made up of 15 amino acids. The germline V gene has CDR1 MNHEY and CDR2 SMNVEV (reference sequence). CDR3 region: CASSSGTAGNYGYTF. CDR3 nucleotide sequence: TGTGCCAGCAGTTCCGGGACAGCGGGTAACTATGGCTACACCTTC.

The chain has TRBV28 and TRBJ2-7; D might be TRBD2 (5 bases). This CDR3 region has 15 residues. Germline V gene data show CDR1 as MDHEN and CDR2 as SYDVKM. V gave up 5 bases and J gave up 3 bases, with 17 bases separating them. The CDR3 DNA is TGTGCCAGCAGTCCAGGACTCATCTTGCTCTACGAGCAGTACTTC. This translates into CASSPGLILLYEQYF.

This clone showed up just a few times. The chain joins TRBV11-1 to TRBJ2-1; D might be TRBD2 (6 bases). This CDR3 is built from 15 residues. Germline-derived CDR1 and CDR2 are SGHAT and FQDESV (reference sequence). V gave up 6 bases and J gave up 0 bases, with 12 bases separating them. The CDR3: CASSRSSDSYNEQFF. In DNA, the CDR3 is TGTGCCAGCAGTCGATCTAGCGACTCCTACAATGAGCAGTTCTTC. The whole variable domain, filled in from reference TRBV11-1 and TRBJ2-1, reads EAEVAQSPRYKITEKSQAVAFWCDPISGHATLYWYRQILGQGPELLVQFQDESVVDDSQLPKDRFSAERLKGVDSTLKIQPAELGDSAMYLCASSRSSDSYNEQFFGPGTRLTVL.